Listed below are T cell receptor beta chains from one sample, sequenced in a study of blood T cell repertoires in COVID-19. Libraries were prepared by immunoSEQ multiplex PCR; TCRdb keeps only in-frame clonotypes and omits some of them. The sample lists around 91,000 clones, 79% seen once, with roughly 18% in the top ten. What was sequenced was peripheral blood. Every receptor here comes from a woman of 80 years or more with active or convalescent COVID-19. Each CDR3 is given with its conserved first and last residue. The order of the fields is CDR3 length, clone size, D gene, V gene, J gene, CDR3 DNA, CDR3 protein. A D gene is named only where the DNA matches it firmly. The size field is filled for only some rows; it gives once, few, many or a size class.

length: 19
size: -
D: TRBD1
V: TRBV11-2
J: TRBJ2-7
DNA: TGTGCCAGCAGCTTAGATGGACCCGACAGGGGATGGGTCCACTACGAGCAGTACTTC
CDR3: CASSLDGPDRGWVHYEQYF

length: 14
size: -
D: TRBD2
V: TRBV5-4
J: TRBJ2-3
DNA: TGTGCCAGCAGCTCCGGGAGGGGCACAGATACGCAGTATTTT
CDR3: CASSSGRGTDTQYF

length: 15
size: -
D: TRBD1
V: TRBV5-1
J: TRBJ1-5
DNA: TGCGCCAGCAGCTTACAGGGGGTAGGTGGGGAGCCCCAGCATTTT
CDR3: CASSLQGVGGEPQHF

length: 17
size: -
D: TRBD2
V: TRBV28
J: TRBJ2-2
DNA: TGTGCCAGTCAGGGAAGCGGGATTAACCCGAACACCGGGGAGCTGTTTTTT
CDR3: CASQGSGINPNTGELFF

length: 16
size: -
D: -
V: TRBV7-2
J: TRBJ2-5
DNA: TGTGCCAGCAGCTTAAACTCGGCAGGGATGGGGGAGACCCAGTACTTC
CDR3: CASSLNSAGMGETQYF

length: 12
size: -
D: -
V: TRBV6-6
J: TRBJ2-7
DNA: TGTGCCAGCAGTCCGACTATCTACGAGCAGTACTTC
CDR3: CASSPTIYEQYF

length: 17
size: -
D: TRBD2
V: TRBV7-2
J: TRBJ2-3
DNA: TGTGCCAGCAGCATCGGACTAGCGGGAGGGCGGGCAGATACGCAGTATTTT
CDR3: CASSIGLAGGRADTQYF

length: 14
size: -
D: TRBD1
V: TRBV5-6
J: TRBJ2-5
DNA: TGTGCCAGCAGCCGGACAGGGATGGAAGAGACCCAGTACTTC
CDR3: CASSRTGMEETQYF

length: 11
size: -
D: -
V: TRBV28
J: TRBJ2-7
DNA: TGTGCCAGCATGGAGAAGCGCGAGCAGTACTTC
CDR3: CASMEKREQYF

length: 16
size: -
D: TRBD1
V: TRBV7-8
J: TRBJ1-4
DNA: TGTGCCAGCAGCCCAGGCCAGGGGGTCATCCGGGAAAAACTGTTTTTT
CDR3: CASSPGQGVIREKLFF

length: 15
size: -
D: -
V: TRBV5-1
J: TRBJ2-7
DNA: TGCGCCAGCAGCCTGAGTGCGGCACCCTTTCACGAGCAGTACTTC
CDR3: CASSLSAAPFHEQYF

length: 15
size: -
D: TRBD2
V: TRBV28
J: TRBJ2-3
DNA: TGTGCCAGCAGTAGACTAGCGGGAGGGGCAGATACGCAGTATTTT
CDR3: CASSRLAGGADTQYF

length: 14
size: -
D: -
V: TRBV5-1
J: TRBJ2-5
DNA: TGTGCCAGCAGCGAACCGACAGGCTTGGAGACCCAGTACTTC
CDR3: CASSEPTGLETQYF

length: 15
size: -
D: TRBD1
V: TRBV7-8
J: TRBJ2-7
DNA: TGTGCCAGCAGCCAGCCGGGGGACAGGGTCTACGAGCAGTACTTC
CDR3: CASSQPGDRVYEQYF

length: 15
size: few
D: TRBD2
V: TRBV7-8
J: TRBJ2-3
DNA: TGTGCCAGCAGCTTAGTAGCGGGAGTCACAGATACGCAGTATTTT
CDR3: CASSLVAGVTDTQYF

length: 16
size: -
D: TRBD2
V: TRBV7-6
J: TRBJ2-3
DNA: TGTGCCAGCAGCCAAAGGACTAGCGGGAGCGCAGATACGCAGTATTTT
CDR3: CASSQRTSGSADTQYF

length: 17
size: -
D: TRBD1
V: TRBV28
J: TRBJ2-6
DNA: TGTGCCAGCGGATCCGGGACAGGGGCCTCTGGGGCCAACGTCCTGACTTTC
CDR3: CASGSGTGASGANVLTF

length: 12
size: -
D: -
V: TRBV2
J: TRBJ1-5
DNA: TGTGCCAGCAGTGAAGCGGGGCTCACTCCGCATTTT
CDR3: CASSEAGLTPHF

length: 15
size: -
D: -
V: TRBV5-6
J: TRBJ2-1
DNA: TGTGCCAGCAGCTTGGTTGCGCGGGGTGTGGATGAGCAGTTCTTC
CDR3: CASSLVARGVDEQFF

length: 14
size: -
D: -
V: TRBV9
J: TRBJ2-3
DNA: TGTGCCAGCAGCCTTCAGACCGGGACAGATACGCAGTATTTT
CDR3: CASSLQTGTDTQYF

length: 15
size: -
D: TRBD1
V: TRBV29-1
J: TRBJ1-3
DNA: TGCAGCGTTGGTGGGACAGGGGGCACCGGAAACACCATATATTTT
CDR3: CSVGGTGGTGNTIYF

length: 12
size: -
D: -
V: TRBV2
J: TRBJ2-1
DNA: TGTGCCAGCAGTCCCACAGCAATGGGGCAGTTCTTC
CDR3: CASSPTAMGQFF

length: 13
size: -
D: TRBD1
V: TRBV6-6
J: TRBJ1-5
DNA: TGTGCCACCACAGGGGTTTCTGATCAGCCCCAGCATTTT
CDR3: CATTGVSDQPQHF

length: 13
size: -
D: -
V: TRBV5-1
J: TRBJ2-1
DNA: TGTGCCAGCCGGCTAGCGACCAACAATGAGCAGTTCTTC
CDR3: CASRLATNNEQFF